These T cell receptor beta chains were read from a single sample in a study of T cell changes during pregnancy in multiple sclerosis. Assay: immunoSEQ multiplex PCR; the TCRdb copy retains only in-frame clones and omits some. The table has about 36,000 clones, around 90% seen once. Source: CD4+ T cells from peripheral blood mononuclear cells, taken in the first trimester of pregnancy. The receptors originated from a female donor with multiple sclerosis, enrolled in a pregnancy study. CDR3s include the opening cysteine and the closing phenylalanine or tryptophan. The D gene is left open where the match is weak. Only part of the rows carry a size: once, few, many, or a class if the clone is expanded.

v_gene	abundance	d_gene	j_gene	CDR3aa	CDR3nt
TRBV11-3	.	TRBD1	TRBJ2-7	CASSLGGQSSYEQYF	TGTGCCAGCAGCTTAGGGGGACAGTCCTCCTACGAGCAGTACTTC
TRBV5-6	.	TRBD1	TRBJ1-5	CASSTGTANQPQHF	TGTGCCAGCAGCACCGGGACAGCTAATCAGCCCCAGCATTTT
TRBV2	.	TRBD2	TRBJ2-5	CASSSGARETQYF	TGTGCCAGCTCTAGCGGGGCTCGGGAGACCCAGTACTTC
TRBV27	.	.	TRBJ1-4	CASSPSAGFWGEKLFF	TGTGCCAGCAGTCCCTCCGCGGGGTTTTGGGGTGAAAAACTGTTTTTT
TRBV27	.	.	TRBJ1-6	CASSSRNARAASYNSPLHF	TGTGCCAGCAGTTCCCGAAATGCCAGGGCAGCCTCCTATAATTCACCCCTCCACTTT
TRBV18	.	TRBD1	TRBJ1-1	CASSPTGGWGEAFF	TGTGCCAGCTCACCGACAGGGGGCTGGGGTGAAGCTTTCTTT
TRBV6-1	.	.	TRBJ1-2	CASSDSNYGYTF	TGTGCCAGCAGTGACAGTAACTATGGCTACACCTTC
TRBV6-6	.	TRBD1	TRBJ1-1	CASTWTGLNTEAFF	TGTGCCAGCACTTGGACAGGGCTAAACACTGAAGCTTTCTTT
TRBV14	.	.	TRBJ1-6	CASSPGLANSPLHF	TGTGCCAGCAGCCCGGGACTTGCTAATTCACCCCTCCACTTT
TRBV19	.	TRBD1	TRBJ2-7	CASSQTGLVPSYEQYF	TGTGCCAGTAGCCAGACAGGGTTAGTCCCTTCCTACGAGCAGTACTTC
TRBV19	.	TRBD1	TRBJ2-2	CAMRDRAAGELFF	TGTGCCATGAGGGACAGGGCGGCCGGGGAGCTGTTTTTT
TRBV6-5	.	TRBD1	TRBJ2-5	CASRQTGGAQETQYF	TGTGCCAGCAGGCAAACAGGGGGCGCACAAGAGACCCAGTACTTC
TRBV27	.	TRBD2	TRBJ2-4	CASSPRVGLAGAGKNIQYF	TGTGCCAGCAGTCCCCGGGTGGGGTTAGCGGGAGCGGGCAAAAACATTCAGTACTTC
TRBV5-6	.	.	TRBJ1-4	CASSLRNDRNEKLFF	TGTGCCAGCAGCCTCCGAAACGACAGAAATGAAAAACTGTTTTTT
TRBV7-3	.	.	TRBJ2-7	CASSPGTGANEQYF	TGTGCCAGCAGCCCAGGGACGGGAGCGAACGAGCAGTACTTC
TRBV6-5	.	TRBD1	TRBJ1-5	CASSPRGRRDQPQHF	TGTGCCAGCAGCCCCAGGGGGCGCCGGGATCAGCCCCAGCATTTT
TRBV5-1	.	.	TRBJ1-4	CASSFQGQGEGWSEKLFF	TGCGCCAGCAGCTTCCAGGGGCAGGGAGAAGGGTGGAGTGAAAAACTGTTTTTT
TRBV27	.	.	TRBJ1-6	CASSASYNSPLHF	TGTGCCAGCAGTGCTAGCTACAATTCACCCCTCCACTTT
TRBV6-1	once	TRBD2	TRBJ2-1	CASRIAGGPHEQFF	TGTGCCAGCAGGATAGCGGGAGGGCCGCATGAGCAGTTCTTC
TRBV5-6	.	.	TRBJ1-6	CASSPWTENSPLHF	TGTGCCAGCAGCCCCTGGACAGAAAATTCACCCCTCCACTTT
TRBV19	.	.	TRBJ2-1	CASRKNGGMGQFF	TGTGCCAGTAGGAAGAACGGGGGAATGGGGCAGTTCTTC
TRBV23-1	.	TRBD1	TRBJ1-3	CASSRTTTGTEGNTIYF	TGCGCCAGCAGTCGCACAACCACCGGGACAGAGGGAAACACCATATATTTT
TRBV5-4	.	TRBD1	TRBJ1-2	CATRQGFSNYGYTF	TGTGCCACAAGACAGGGGTTTTCAAACTATGGCTACACCTTC
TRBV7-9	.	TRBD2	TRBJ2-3	CASGPPGTSVADTQYF	TGTGCCAGCGGGCCCCCCGGGACTAGCGTAGCAGATACGCAGTATTTT
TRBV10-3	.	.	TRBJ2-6	CAISIGEARANVLTF	TGTGCCATCAGTATAGGGGAAGCAAGGGCCAACGTCCTGACTTTC
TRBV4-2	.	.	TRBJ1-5	CASSPMAQVESPQHF	TGTGCCAGCAGCCCAATGGCTCAGGTGGAATCGCCCCAGCATTTT
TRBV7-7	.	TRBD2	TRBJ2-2	CASSQLAGGPSGELFF	TGTGCCAGCAGCCAGCTCGCGGGGGGGCCGAGCGGGGAGCTGTTTTTT
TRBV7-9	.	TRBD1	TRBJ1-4	CASSSGQGAFEKLFF	TGTGCCAGCAGCTCCGGACAGGGGGCATTTGAAAAACTGTTTTTT
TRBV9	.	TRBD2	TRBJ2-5	CASSVGGGQETQYF	TGTGCCAGCAGCGTAGGGGGGGGTCAAGAGACCCAGTACTTC
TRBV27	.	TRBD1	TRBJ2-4	CASSYDRGFSIQYF	TGTGCCAGCAGTTACGACAGGGGATTTTCCATTCAGTACTTC